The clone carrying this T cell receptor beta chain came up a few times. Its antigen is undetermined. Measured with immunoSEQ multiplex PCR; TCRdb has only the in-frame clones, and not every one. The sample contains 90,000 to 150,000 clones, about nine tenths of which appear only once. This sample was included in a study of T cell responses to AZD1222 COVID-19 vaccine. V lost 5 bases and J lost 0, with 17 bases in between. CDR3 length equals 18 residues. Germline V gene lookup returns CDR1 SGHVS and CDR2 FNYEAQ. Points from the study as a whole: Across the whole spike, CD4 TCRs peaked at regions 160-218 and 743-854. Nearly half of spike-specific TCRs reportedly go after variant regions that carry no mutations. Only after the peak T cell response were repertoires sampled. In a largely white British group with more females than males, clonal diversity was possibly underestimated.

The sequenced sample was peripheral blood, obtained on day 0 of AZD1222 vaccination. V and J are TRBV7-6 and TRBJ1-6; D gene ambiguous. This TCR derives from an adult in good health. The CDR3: CASSNLWAGSSYNSPLHF. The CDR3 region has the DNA TGTGCCAGCAGCAACTTATGGGCGGGGAGCTCCTATAATTCACCCCTCCACTTT.